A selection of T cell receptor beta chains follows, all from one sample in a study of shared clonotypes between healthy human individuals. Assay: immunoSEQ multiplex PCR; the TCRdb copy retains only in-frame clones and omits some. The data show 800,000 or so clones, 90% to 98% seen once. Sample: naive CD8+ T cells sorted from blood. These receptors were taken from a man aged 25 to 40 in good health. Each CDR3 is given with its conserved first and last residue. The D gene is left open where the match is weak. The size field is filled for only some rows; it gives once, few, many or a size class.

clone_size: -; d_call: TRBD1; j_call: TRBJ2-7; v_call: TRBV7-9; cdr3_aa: CASGQAYEQYF; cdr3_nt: TGTGCCAGTGGACAGGCCTACGAGCAGTACTTC
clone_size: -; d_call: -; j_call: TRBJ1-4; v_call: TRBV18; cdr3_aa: CASSPPIGAGEKLFF; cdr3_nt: TGTGCCAGCTCACCACCGATCGGGGCGGGTGAAAAACTGTTTTTT
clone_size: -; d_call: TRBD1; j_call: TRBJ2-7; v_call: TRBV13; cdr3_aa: CASSPGQGWEQYF; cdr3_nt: TGTGCCAGCAGCCCCGGACAGGGATGGGAGCAGTACTTC
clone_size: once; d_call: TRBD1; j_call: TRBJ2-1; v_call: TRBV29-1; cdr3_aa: CSANAGTVVIGEQFF; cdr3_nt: TGCAGCGCGAATGCCGGGACAGTAGTAATCGGTGAGCAGTTCTTC
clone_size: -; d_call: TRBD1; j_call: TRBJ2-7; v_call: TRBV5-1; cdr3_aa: CASSTGQGAYEQYF; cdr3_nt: TGCGCCAGCAGCACGGGACAGGGGGCCTACGAGCAGTACTTC
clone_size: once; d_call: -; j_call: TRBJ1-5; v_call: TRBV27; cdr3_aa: CASSLFPGDGQPQHF; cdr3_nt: TGTGCCAGCAGTTTATTTCCAGGGGACGGCCAGCCCCAGCATTTT
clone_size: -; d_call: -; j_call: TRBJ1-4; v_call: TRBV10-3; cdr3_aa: CAISESGASEKLFF; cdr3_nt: TGTGCCATCAGTGAGTCGGGGGCTAGTGAAAAACTGTTTTTT
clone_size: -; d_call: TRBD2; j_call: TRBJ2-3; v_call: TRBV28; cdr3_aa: CASTLSTSGRTDTQYF; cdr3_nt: TGTGCCAGCACCCTAAGTACTAGCGGGAGAACAGATACGCAGTATTTT
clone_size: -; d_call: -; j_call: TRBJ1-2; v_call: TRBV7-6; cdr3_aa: CASSPRLGGRGNYGYTF; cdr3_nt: TGTGCCAGCAGCCCTCGACTTGGTGGGAGGGGCAACTATGGCTACACCTTC
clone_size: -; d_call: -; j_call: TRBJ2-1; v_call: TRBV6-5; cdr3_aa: CASSYGHIYNEQFF; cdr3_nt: TGTGCCAGCAGTTACGGACACATCTACAATGAGCAGTTCTTC
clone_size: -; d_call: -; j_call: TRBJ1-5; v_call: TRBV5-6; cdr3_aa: CASRTRGQPQHF; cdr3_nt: TGTGCCAGCAGGACCCGGGGTCAGCCCCAGCATTTT
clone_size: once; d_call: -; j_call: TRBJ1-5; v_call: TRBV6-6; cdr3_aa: CASSPRPQPQHF; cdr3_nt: TGTGCCAGCAGTCCGAGGCCTCAGCCCCAGCATTTT
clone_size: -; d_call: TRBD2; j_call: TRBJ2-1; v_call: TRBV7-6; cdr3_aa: CASSLVGGLNEQFF; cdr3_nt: TGTGCCAGCAGCTTAGTGGGAGGGCTCAATGAGCAGTTCTTC
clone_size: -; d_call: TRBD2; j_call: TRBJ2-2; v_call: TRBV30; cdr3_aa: CAWSSGLAGIGGELFF; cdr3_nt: TGTGCCTGGAGTTCGGGACTAGCGGGAATTGGCGGGGAGCTGTTTTTT
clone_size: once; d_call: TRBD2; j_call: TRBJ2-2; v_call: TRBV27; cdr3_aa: CASSGLAGFDGELFF; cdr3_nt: TGTGCCAGCAGCGGGCTAGCGGGATTCGACGGGGAGCTGTTTTTT
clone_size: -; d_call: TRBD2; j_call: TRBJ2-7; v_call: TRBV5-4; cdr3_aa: CASSFEAGGLSLYEQYF; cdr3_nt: TGTGCCAGCAGCTTCGAAGCGGGAGGCCTTTCGTTGTACGAGCAGTACTTC
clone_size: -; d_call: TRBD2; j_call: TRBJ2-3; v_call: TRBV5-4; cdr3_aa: CASSSWTSGMRTDTQYF; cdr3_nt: TGTGCCAGCAGCTCATGGACTAGCGGGATGCGCACAGATACGCAGTATTTT
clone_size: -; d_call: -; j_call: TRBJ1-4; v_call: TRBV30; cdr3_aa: CAWSPTGRELFF; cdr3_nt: TGTGCCTGGAGTCCGACAGGCCGAGAACTGTTTTTT
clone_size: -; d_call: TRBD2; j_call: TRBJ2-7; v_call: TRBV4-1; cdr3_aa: CASSWREATYEQYF; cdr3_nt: TGCGCCAGCAGCTGGCGGGAGGCCACCTACGAGCAGTACTTC
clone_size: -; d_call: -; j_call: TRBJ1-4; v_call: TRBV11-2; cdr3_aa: CASSSPKLGSNEKLFF; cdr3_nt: TGTGCCAGCAGCTCACCCAAGCTCGGCTCTAATGAAAAACTGTTTTTT
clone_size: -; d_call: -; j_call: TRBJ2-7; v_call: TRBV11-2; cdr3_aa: CASSFVLLPSDEQYF; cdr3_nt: TGTGCCAGCAGCTTCGTCTTACTACCAAGCGACGAGCAGTACTTC
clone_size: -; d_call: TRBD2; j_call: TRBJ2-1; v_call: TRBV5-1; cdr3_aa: CASSLAQAGARRQFF; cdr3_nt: TGCGCCAGCAGCTTGGCCCAAGCGGGAGCCCGTCGGCAGTTCTTC
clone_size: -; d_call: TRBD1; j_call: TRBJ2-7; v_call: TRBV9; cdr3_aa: CASSVGGQSYEQYF; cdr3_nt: TGTGCCAGCAGCGTAGGGGGACAGTCCTACGAGCAGTACTTC
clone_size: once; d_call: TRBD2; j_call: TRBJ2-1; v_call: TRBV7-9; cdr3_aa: CASSWSSGTTYNEQFF; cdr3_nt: TGTGCCAGCAGCTGGTCTTCCGGGACTACCTACAATGAGCAGTTCTTC
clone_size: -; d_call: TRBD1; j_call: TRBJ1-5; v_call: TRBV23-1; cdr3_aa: CASSPDRGNQPQHF; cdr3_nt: TGCGCCAGCAGCCCCGACAGGGGCAATCAGCCCCAGCATTTT
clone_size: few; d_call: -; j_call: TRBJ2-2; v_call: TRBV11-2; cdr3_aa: CASSFTGELFF; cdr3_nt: TGTGCCAGCAGCTTTACCGGGGAGCTGTTTTTT
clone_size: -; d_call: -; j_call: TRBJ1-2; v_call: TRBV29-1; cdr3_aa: CSVEEPNYGYTF; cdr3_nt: TGCAGCGTTGAAGAACCCAACTATGGCTACACCTTC
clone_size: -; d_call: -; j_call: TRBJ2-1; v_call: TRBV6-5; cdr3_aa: CASNLLTGPNEQFF; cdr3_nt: TGTGCCAGCAACCTTCTGACGGGGCCCAATGAGCAGTTCTTC
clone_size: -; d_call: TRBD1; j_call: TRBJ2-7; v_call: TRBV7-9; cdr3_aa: CASSSSPGQVYEQYF; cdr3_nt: TGTGCCAGCAGCTCCTCGCCGGGACAGGTCTACGAGCAGTACTTC
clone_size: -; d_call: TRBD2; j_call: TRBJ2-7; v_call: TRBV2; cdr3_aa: CASSDPGLAGEVYEQYF; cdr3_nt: TGTGCCAGCAGTGACCCAGGACTAGCGGGAGAGGTATACGAGCAGTACTTC
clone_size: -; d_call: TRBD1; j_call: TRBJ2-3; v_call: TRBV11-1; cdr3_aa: CASSPSLGQWSADTQYF; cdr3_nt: TGTGCCAGCAGCCCTAGCCTGGGACAGTGGAGTGCAGATACGCAGTATTTT
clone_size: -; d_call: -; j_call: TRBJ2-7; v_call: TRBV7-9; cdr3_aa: CASSLQGAPYEQYF; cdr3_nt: TGTGCCAGCAGCTTACAAGGGGCCCCTTACGAGCAGTACTTC
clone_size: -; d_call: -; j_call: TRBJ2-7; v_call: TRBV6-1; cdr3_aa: CASSDVYEQYF; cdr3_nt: TGTGCCAGCAGTGACGTCTACGAGCAGTACTTC
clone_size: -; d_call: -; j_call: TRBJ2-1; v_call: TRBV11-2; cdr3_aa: CASSLAISGVIEQFF; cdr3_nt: TGTGCCAGCAGCTTGGCTATATCGGGAGTAATTGAGCAGTTCTTC
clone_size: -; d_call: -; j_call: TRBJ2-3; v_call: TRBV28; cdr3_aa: CASSPGASKWTDTQYF; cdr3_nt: TGTGCCAGCAGTCCCGGGGCTAGCAAGTGGACAGATACGCAGTATTTT
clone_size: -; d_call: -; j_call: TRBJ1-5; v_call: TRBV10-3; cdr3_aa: CAISESRSQPQHF; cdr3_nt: TGTGCCATCAGTGAGTCGAGATCCCAGCCCCAGCATTTT
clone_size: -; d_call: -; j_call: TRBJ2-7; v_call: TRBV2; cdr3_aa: CASSALTGTYEQYF; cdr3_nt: TGTGCCAGCAGTGCCCTTACAGGAACCTACGAGCAGTACTTC
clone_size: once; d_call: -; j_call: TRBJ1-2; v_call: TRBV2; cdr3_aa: CASRGGGNYGYTF; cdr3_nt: TGTGCCAGCCGGGGTGGGGGCAACTATGGCTACACCTTC
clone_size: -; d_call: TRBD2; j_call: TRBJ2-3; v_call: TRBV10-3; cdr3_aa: CAISESGGTLTDTQYF; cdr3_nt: TGTGCCATCAGTGAGTCGGGGGGGACGCTCACAGATACGCAGTATTTT
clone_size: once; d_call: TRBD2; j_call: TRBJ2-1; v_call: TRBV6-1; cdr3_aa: CASSVSGRSPRVGEQFF; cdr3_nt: TGTGCCAGCAGTGTTAGCGGGAGGTCCCCCCGGGTGGGGGAGCAGTTCTTC